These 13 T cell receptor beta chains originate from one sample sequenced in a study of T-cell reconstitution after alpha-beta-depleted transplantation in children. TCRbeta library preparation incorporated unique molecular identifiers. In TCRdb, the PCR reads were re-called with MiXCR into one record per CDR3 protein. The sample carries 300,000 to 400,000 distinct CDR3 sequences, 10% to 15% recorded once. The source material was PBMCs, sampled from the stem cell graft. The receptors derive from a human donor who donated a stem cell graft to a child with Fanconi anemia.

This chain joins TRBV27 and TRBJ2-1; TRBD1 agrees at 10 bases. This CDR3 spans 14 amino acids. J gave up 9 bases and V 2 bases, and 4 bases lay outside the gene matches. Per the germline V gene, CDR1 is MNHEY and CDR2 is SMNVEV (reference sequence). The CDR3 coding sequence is TGTGCCAGCAGTTTAGGGACAGGGGCGCGTGAGCAGTTCTTC. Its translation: CASSLGTGAREQFF.

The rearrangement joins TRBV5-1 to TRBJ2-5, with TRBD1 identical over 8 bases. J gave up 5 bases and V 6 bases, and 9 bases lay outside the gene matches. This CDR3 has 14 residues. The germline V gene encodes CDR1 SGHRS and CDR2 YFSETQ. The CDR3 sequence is CASKVAGGQETQYF. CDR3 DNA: TGCGCCAGCAAGGTTGCAGGGGGCCAGGAGACCCAGTACTTC.

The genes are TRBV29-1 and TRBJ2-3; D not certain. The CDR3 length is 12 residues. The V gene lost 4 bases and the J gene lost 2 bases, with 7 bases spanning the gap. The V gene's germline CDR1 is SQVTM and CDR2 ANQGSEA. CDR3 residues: CSVVAVTDTQYF. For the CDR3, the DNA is TGCAGCGTTGTGGCGGTCACAGATACGCAGTATTTT.

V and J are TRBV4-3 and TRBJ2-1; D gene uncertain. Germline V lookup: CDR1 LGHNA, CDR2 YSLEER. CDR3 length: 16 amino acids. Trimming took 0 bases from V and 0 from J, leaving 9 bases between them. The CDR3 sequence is CASSQDRILSYNEQFF. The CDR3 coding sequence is TGCGCCAGCAGCCAAGATCGGATCCTCTCCTACAATGAGCAGTTCTTC.

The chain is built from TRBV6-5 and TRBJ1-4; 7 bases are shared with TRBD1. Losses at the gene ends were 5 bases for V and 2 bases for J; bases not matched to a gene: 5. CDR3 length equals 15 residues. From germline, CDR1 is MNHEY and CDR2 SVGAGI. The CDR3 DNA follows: TGTGCCAGCAGTAGCCAACAGGGGACTAATGAAAAACTGTTTTTT. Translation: CASSSQQGTNEKLFF.

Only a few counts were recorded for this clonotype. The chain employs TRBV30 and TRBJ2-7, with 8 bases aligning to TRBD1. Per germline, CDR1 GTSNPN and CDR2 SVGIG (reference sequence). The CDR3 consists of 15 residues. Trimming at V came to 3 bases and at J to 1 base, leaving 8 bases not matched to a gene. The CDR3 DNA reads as TGTGCCTGGAGACAAGGACAGGGAGAGTCCTACGAGCAGTACTTC. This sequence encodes CAWRQGQGESYEQYF.

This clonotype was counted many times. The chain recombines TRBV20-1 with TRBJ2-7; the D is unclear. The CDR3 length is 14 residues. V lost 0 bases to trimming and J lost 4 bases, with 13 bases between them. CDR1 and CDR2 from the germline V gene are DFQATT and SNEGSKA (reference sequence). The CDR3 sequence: CSARDAAFKYEQYF. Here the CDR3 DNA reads TGCAGTGCTAGAGATGCGGCATTTAAGTACGAGCAGTACTTC.

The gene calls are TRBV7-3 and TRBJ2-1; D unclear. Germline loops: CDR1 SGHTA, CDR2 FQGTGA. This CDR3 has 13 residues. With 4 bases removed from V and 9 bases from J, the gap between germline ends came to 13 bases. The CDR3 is CASSSDPTGEQFF. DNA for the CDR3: TGTGCCAGCAGCTCGGACCCGACGGGTGAGCAGTTCTTC.

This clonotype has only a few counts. The CDR3 reads CASSFLSGNEQFF. As DNA, the CDR3 is TGTGCCAGCAGTTTTCTCTCGGGAAATGAGCAGTTCTTC. V and J are TRBV6-5 and TRBJ2-1; the D gene is possibly TRBD2 (5 bases). Germline CDR1 reads MNHEY; CDR2 reads SVGAGI. This CDR3 has 13 residues. The V and J ends lost 4 bases and 7 bases respectively, with 11 bases between them.

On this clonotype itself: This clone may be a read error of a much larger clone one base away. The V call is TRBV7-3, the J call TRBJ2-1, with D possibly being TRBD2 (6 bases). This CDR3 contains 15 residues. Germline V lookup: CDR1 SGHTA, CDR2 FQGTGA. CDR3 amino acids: CASSLGGTSYNEQLF. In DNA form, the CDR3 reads TGTGCCAGCAGCTTAGGGGGGACCTCCTACAATGAGCAGCTCTTC.

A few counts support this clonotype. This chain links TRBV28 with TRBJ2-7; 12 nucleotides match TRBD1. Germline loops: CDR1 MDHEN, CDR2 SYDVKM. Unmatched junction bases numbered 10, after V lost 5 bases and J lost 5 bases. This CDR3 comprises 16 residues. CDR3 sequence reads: CASSTPGTGGIHEQYV. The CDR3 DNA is TGTGCCAGCAGTACCCCGGGGACAGGGGGCATCCACGAGCAGTACGTC.

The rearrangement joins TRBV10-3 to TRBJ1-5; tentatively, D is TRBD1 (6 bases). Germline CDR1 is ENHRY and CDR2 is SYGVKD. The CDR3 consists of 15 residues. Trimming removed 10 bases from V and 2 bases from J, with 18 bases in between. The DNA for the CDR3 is TGTGCCAGCACCCCCACAGGGCTGGGCAATCAGCCCCAGCATTTT. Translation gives CASTPTGLGNQPQHF.

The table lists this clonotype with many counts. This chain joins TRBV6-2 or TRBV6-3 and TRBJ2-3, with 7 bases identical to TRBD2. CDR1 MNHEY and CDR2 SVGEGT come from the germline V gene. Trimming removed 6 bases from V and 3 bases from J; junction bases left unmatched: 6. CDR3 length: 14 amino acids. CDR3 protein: CASRPGLKTDTQYF. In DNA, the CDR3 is TGTGCCAGCAGACCGGGACTAAAGACAGATACGCAGTATTTT.